These T cell receptor beta chains were read from a single sample in a study of breast tumors, draining lymph nodes, adjacent tissues. From the multiplex PCR reads, TCRdb called clonotypes with MiXCR, one entry per CDR3 protein. Of approximately 150,000 distinct CDR3 sequences in the sample, around 35% were seen once. The sequencing input was axillary lymph node tissue. The receptors derive from a female donor with breast cancer. Some clones in this sample may be carry-over from other donors' samples. CDR3s include the opening cysteine and the closing phenylalanine or tryptophan. D genes are given only for firm matches. Expanded clones are given a class, and other clones once, few, many or no size at all.

V gene: TRBV6-2/TRBV6-3; clone size: many; J gene: TRBJ2-7; D gene: TRBD1; CDR3 protein: CASSYSLGTGGNEQYF; CDR3 DNA: TGTGCCAGCAGTTACTCCCTCGGGACAGGGGGCAACGAGCAGTACTTC
V gene: TRBV7-9; clone size: many; J gene: TRBJ2-2; D gene: TRBD1; CDR3 protein: CASSLPQGANTGELFF; CDR3 DNA: TGTGCCAGCAGCTTACCACAGGGGGCTAACACCGGGGAGCTGTTTTTT
V gene: TRBV24-1; clone size: once; J gene: TRBJ2-2; D gene: -; CDR3 protein: CATSDRDGNTGELFF; CDR3 DNA: TGTGCCACCAGTGATCGGGACGGGAACACCGGGGAGCTGTTTTTT
V gene: TRBV12-3/TRBV12-4; clone size: -; J gene: TRBJ1-3; D gene: TRBD1; CDR3 protein: CASSRDSRNTIYF; CDR3 DNA: TGTGCCAGCAGCCGGGACAGCAGAAACACCATATATTTT
V gene: TRBV7-6; clone size: many; J gene: TRBJ2-7; D gene: -; CDR3 protein: CASSSGRLSEQYF; CDR3 DNA: TGTGCCAGCAGCTCTGGGCGGTTATCCGAGCAGTACTTC
V gene: TRBV5-1; clone size: many; J gene: TRBJ1-2; D gene: TRBD1; CDR3 protein: CASSLGQGLEGYTF; CDR3 DNA: TGCGCCAGCAGCTTGGGACAGGGTCTGGAAGGCTACACCTTC
V gene: TRBV27; clone size: -; J gene: TRBJ2-1; D gene: TRBD1; CDR3 protein: CASSPRTGARLFHEQFF; CDR3 DNA: TGTGCCAGCAGTCCCAGGACAGGGGCGCGTCTTTTTCATGAGCAGTTCTTC
V gene: TRBV7-2; clone size: -; J gene: TRBJ2-1; D gene: TRBD2; CDR3 protein: CASNPSGGSYNEQPF; CDR3 DNA: TGTGCCAGCAACCCCAGCGGGGGATCCTACAATGAGCAGCCCTTC
V gene: TRBV30; clone size: many; J gene: TRBJ1-3; D gene: -; CDR3 protein: CAWSGSSSGNTIYF; CDR3 DNA: TGTGCCTGGAGTGGGTCGAGCTCTGGAAACACCATATATTTT
V gene: TRBV9; clone size: few; J gene: TRBJ1-1; D gene: -; CDR3 protein: CASSPHGGDTEAFF; CDR3 DNA: TGTGCCAGCAGCCCCCACGGAGGGGACACTGAAGCTTTCTTT
V gene: TRBV10-2; clone size: many; J gene: TRBJ1-5; D gene: -; CDR3 protein: CASSEYGQAMGQPQHF; CDR3 DNA: TGCGCCAGCAGTGAATACGGCCAGGCCATGGGTCAGCCCCAGCATTTT
V gene: TRBV7-2; clone size: many; J gene: TRBJ2-3; D gene: TRBD1; CDR3 protein: CASSLRDRAQPDTQYF; CDR3 DNA: TGTGCCAGCAGCCTACGGGACAGAGCTCAACCAGATACGCAGTATTTT
V gene: TRBV12-3/TRBV12-4; clone size: -; J gene: TRBJ2-3; D gene: TRBD2; CDR3 protein: CASRSSGGRTTDTQYF; CDR3 DNA: TGTGCCAGCAGGTCCTCGGGCGGGAGGACGACAGATACGCAGTATTTT
V gene: TRBV12-3/TRBV12-4; clone size: many; J gene: TRBJ2-7; D gene: TRBD1; CDR3 protein: CASRLNPTGVGEQYF; CDR3 DNA: TGTGCCAGCAGACTGAACCCGACAGGGGTGGGGGAGCAGTACTTC
V gene: TRBV30; clone size: many; J gene: TRBJ1-2; D gene: -; CDR3 protein: CAWSEANYGYTF; CDR3 DNA: TGTGCCTGGAGTGAAGCTAACTATGGCTACACCTTC
V gene: TRBV20-1; clone size: many; J gene: TRBJ1-5; D gene: -; CDR3 protein: CSAKAGRGGQPQHF; CDR3 DNA: TGCAGTGCTAAAGCCGGTCGGGGCGGTCAGCCCCAGCATTTT
V gene: TRBV24-1; clone size: many; J gene: TRBJ2-2; D gene: TRBD2; CDR3 protein: CATSGGDLFTGELFF; CDR3 DNA: TGTGCTACAAGTGGGGGGGATCTATTCACCGGGGAGCTGTTTTTT
V gene: TRBV27; clone size: -; J gene: TRBJ2-1; D gene: TRBD2; CDR3 protein: CASSLVTSGGAFYNEQFF; CDR3 DNA: TGTGCCAGCAGTTTAGTGACTAGCGGGGGGGCGTTTTACAATGAGCAGTTCTTC
V gene: TRBV7-2; clone size: -; J gene: TRBJ2-1; D gene: TRBD2; CDR3 protein: CAGSFAPSGGGDNQQFF; CDR3 DNA: TGTGCCGGCAGCTTTGCGCCATCGGGGGGGGGGGACAATCAGCAGTTCTTC
V gene: TRBV4-1; clone size: many; J gene: TRBJ2-1; D gene: -; CDR3 protein: CASSQDRVGYNEQFF; CDR3 DNA: TGCGCCAGCAGCCAAGATAGGGTAGGATACAATGAGCAGTTCTTC
V gene: TRBV6-2/TRBV6-3; clone size: -; J gene: TRBJ2-1; D gene: TRBD2; CDR3 protein: CASRSGGSSYNEQFF; CDR3 DNA: TGTGCCAGCAGAAGCGGGGGGAGCTCCTACAATGAGCAGTTCTTC
V gene: TRBV10-1; clone size: many; J gene: TRBJ1-5; D gene: TRBD1; CDR3 protein: CASSESTMGQGSQPQHF; CDR3 DNA: TGCGCCAGCAGTGAGTCGACTATGGGACAGGGAAGTCAGCCCCAGCATTTT
V gene: TRBV11-3; clone size: many; J gene: TRBJ2-1; D gene: TRBD2; CDR3 protein: CASSLDVPGRGEQFF; CDR3 DNA: TGTGCCAGCAGCTTAGATGTGCCAGGGAGGGGTGAGCAGTTCTTC
V gene: TRBV3-2; clone size: few; J gene: TRBJ2-2; D gene: -; CDR3 protein: CASSQGLAGVPGELFF; CDR3 DNA: TGTGCCAGCAGCCAAGGACTAGCGGGAGTCCCCGGGGAGCTGTTTTTT
V gene: TRBV20-1; clone size: many; J gene: TRBJ2-7; D gene: -; CDR3 protein: CSARIYGPQYF; CDR3 DNA: TGCAGTGCTAGAATCTACGGACCGCAGTACTTC
V gene: TRBV20-1; clone size: many; J gene: TRBJ2-5; D gene: TRBD1; CDR3 protein: CSASAPGQGAAQYF; CDR3 DNA: TGCAGTGCTAGTGCCCCGGGACAGGGGGCAGCCCAGTACTTC
V gene: TRBV19; clone size: -; J gene: TRBJ1-1; D gene: -; CDR3 protein: CASSTWVRGMNTEAFF; CDR3 DNA: TGTGCCAGTAGTACCTGGGTCCGAGGCATGAACACTGAAGCTTTCTTT
V gene: TRBV3-1; clone size: many; J gene: TRBJ1-2; D gene: -; CDR3 protein: CASSPGNYGYTF; CDR3 DNA: TGCGCCAGCAGCCCGGGGAACTATGGCTACACCTTC
V gene: TRBV29-1; clone size: -; J gene: TRBJ1-2; D gene: -; CDR3 protein: CSWSGVGGYTF; CDR3 DNA: TGCAGCTGGTCAGGGGTGGGTGGCTACACCTTC
V gene: TRBV7-8; clone size: many; J gene: TRBJ1-4; D gene: TRBD1; CDR3 protein: CASSPSGTAIFDPSEKLFF; CDR3 DNA: TGTGCCAGCAGCCCGTCCGGGACAGCGATATTTGATCCCAGTGAAAAACTGTTTTTT
V gene: TRBV28; clone size: many; J gene: TRBJ1-6; D gene: -; CDR3 protein: CASSSSYNSPLHF; CDR3 DNA: TGTGCCAGCAGTTCCTCCTATAATTCACCCCTCCACTTT
V gene: TRBV11-2; clone size: many; J gene: TRBJ2-1; D gene: TRBD2; CDR3 protein: CASSSGGLAGGHEQFF; CDR3 DNA: TGTGCCAGCAGCTCGGGGGGACTAGCGGGGGGGCATGAGCAGTTCTTC
V gene: TRBV7-8; clone size: many; J gene: TRBJ2-7; D gene: -; CDR3 protein: CASSIPGSEQYF; CDR3 DNA: TGTGCCAGCAGTATTCCAGGGTCCGAGCAGTACTTC
V gene: TRBV28; clone size: few; J gene: TRBJ2-7; D gene: -; CDR3 protein: CASRQPVGALIGGYEQYF; CDR3 DNA: TGTGCCAGCAGACAGCCTGTGGGGGCCCTGATCGGGGGGTACGAGCAGTACTTC
V gene: TRBV28; clone size: many; J gene: TRBJ2-3; D gene: -; CDR3 protein: CASSLLQGPDTQYF; CDR3 DNA: TGTGCCAGCAGTTTACTTCAGGGCCCAGATACGCAGTATTTT
V gene: TRBV27; clone size: -; J gene: TRBJ2-7; D gene: -; CDR3 protein: CASSEGSGVYYEPYF; CDR3 DNA: TGTGCCAGCAGCGAGGGGAGCGGCGTATACTATGAGCCGTACTTC
V gene: TRBV9; clone size: many; J gene: TRBJ1-2; D gene: TRBD1; CDR3 protein: CASSLTGGVGYTF; CDR3 DNA: TGTGCCAGCAGCTTAACAGGGGGCGTTGGCTACACCTTC
V gene: TRBV11-2; clone size: many; J gene: TRBJ1-6; D gene: -; CDR3 protein: CASSGNRNSPLHF; CDR3 DNA: TGTGCCAGCAGCGGGAACAGGAATTCACCCCTCCACTTT
V gene: TRBV24-1; clone size: many; J gene: TRBJ2-7; D gene: -; CDR3 protein: CATSDKIGEQYF; CDR3 DNA: TGTGCCACCAGTGACAAAATTGGGGAGCAGTACTTC
V gene: TRBV2; clone size: many; J gene: TRBJ2-5; D gene: -; CDR3 protein: CASSEPGTQYF; CDR3 DNA: TGTGCCAGCAGTGAACCCGGGACCCAGTACTTC